These 22 T cell receptor beta chains were sequenced from one sample in a study of T cell responses to AZD1222 COVID-19 vaccine. TCRdb's copy holds only in-frame clones and misses some; the assay was immunoSEQ multiplex PCR. The table has 150,000 to 200,000 clones, roughly 94% seen once. The sample in question was peripheral blood, obtained 28 days after the second AZD1222 dose. Receptor source: an adult who received the AZD1222 COVID-19 vaccine.

The chain joins TRBV5-1 to TRBJ1-1; unclear D gene. The CDR3 extends over 12 amino acids. From germline, CDR1 is SGHRS and CDR2 YFSETQ. V was trimmed by 0 bases and J by 8 bases, leaving 8 bases between them. The CDR3 loop is CASSLDSEEAFF. CDR3 DNA sequence: TGCGCCAGCAGCTTGGACAGTGAGGAAGCTTTCTTT.

This chain connects TRBV11-2 to TRBJ1-6; a possible D gene is TRBD1 (6 bases). Germline V gene data show CDR1 as SGHAT and CDR2 as FQNNGV. The CDR3 extends over 16 amino acids. The V end was cut by 7 bases, the J end by 7 bases, with 20 bases between. As DNA, the CDR3 is TGTGCCAGCAAACCCCTGATTACAGGGAAAAATTCACCCCTCCACTTT. Translation gives CASKPLITGKNSPLHF.

The chain couples TRBV18 to TRBJ2-3; TRBD2 matches 11 bases. Trimming cost V 3 bases and J 2 bases; bases outside gene matches: 10. Germline CDR1 is KGHSH and CDR2 is LQKENI. The CDR3 is made up of 18 amino acids. The CDR3 loop reads CASSPQTSGGSFTDTQYF. The CDR3 DNA reads TGTGCCAGCTCACCGCAAACTAGCGGGGGATCCTTCACAGATACGCAGTATTTT.

The rearrangement uses TRBV30 and TRBJ1-1, with D possibly matching TRBD1 (5 bases). Per the germline V gene, CDR1 is GTSNPN and CDR2 is SVGIG (reference sequence). V gave up 4 bases and J gave up 2 bases, with 14 bases separating them. This CDR3 has 14 residues. The chain's CDR3 is CAWTPGFGNTEAFF. CDR3 nucleotide sequence: TGTGCCTGGACCCCAGGGTTCGGTAACACTGAAGCTTTCTTT.

CDR3 sequence: CASSQDTGVRGTDTQYF. The CDR3 region has the DNA TGTGCCAGCAGCCAAGATACGGGGGTTAGGGGCACAGATACGCAGTATTTT. This chain uses TRBV3-1 (or the pseudogene TRBV3-2) with TRBJ2-3; TRBD2 might be the D (6 bases). This CDR3 is built from 17 residues. V was clipped by 0 bases and J by 1 base, with 14 bases between them. Per germline, CDR1 LGHDT and CDR2 YNNKEL (reference sequence).

The chain links TRBV27 to TRBJ2-2, with 9 bases aligning to TRBD2. The CDR3 contains 17 residues. From germline, CDR1 is MNHEY and CDR2 SMNVEV (reference sequence). After removal of 2 bases from V and 0 bases from J, the junction contained 4 bases not matched to a gene. CDR3 amino acids: CASSLHSGGPNTGELFF. The CDR3 DNA reads as TGTGCCAGCAGTTTACATAGCGGGGGACCGAACACCGGGGAGCTGTTTTTT.

The chain is built from TRBV7-8 and TRBJ2-1, with 11 bases matching TRBD2. The CDR3 contains 18 residues. Looked up from germline, CDR1 is SGHVS and CDR2 is FQNEAQ. J lost 3 bases, V lost 4 bases, and 11 bases had no gene match. CDR3 protein: CASSSRFSGGGYYNEQFF. Here the CDR3 DNA reads TGTGCCAGCAGCTCCCGATTTAGCGGGGGGGGATACTACAATGAGCAGTTCTTC.

The CDR3 here is CASSPGTGSNEQFF. The CDR3 bases are TGTGCCAGCTCACCGGGGACAGGGAGCAATGAGCAGTTCTTC. The chain combines TRBV6-5 with TRBJ2-1; the match to TRBD1 covers 9 bases. From germline, CDR1 is MNHEY and CDR2 SVGAGI. This CDR3 spans 14 amino acids. Trimming took 8 bases from V and 6 from J; bases not matched to a gene: 8.

The V and J genes are TRBV7-7 and TRBJ1-4, with unresolved D. Trimming took off 5 bases at V and 3 bases at J, with 10 bases between the two ends. This CDR3 is 14 amino acids long. Germline V gene sequence: CDR1 SSHAT, CDR2 FNYEAQ (reference sequence). The CDR3: CASSPGGSNEKLFF. The CDR3 bases are TGTGCCAGCAGCCCCGGAGGGTCTAATGAAAAACTGTTTTTT.

The chain employs TRBV19 and TRBJ1-6, with D hard to call. CDR1 and CDR2 from the germline V gene are LNHDA and SQIVND (reference sequence). This CDR3 contains 13 residues. Trimming cost V 6 bases and J 3 bases, with 6 bases left between them. The CDR3 nucleotides are TGTGCCAGTAGGGGCAGCTATAATTCACCCCTCCACTTT. Protein sequence: CASRGSYNSPLHF.

The DNA of the CDR3 is TGTGCCAGCAGCTTAATCCCAGAATACGAGCAGTACTTC. Its translation: CASSLIPEYEQYF. V is TRBV7-2 and J is TRBJ2-7; D gene unclear. This CDR3 comprises 13 residues. Per germline, CDR1 SGHTA and CDR2 FQGNSA. V was cut by 2 bases and J by 4 bases, with 9 bases left in between.

The rearrangement joins TRBV5-1 to TRBJ2-5; no reliable D call. The ends were cut back, 1 base at V and 5 bases at J, with 6 bases in the middle. The CDR3 has 12 amino acids. CDR1 and CDR2 (germline): SGHRS, YFSETQ. In DNA, the CDR3 is TGCGCCAGCAGCTTGTCGCGGGAGACCCAGTACTTC. Translation: CASSLSRETQYF.

This chain uses TRBV4-1 with TRBJ2-3, with TRBD2 matching 16 bases. After removal of 4 bases from V and 4 bases from J, the junction contained 5 bases not matched to a gene. This CDR3 comprises 17 residues. Looked up from germline, CDR1 is MGHRA and CDR2 is YSYEKL. The chain's CDR3 is CASSLGLAGGPPDTQYF. The CDR3, as DNA: TGCGCCAGCAGCCTGGGACTAGCGGGGGGGCCCCCAGATACGCAGTATTTT.

The chain carries TRBV18 and TRBJ2-3, with D possibly being TRBD1 or TRBD2 (6 bases each). CDR3 length equals 16 residues. From germline, CDR1 is KGHSH and CDR2 LQKENI. Trimming cost V 4 bases and J 0 bases, with 14 bases left between them. CDR3 bases: TGTGCCAGCTCACGCTCCTGGGGGGCTAGCACAGATACGCAGTATTTT. Translated, it gives CASSRSWGASTDTQYF.

This chain links TRBV11-3 with TRBJ1-3; 9 positions match TRBD1. CDR1 and CDR2 (germline): SGHNT, YENEEA. The CDR3 has 14 residues. Germline trimming cut 4 bases from V and 6 bases from J; bases unmatched to any gene: 4. Here the CDR3 reads CASSSRQGENTIYF. CDR3 nucleotides: TGTGCCAGCAGCTCACGACAGGGGGAAAACACCATATATTTT.

This chain connects TRBV25-1 to TRBJ2-7, with 9 nucleotides matching TRBD1. Germline CDR1 reads MGHDK; CDR2 reads SYGVNS. CDR3 size: 17 residues. J was trimmed by 3 bases and V by 4 bases; bases with no gene match: 13. The CDR3 sequence: CASSGAGPGTGYYEQYF. The DNA of the CDR3 is TGTGCCAGCAGTGGGGCGGGACCCGGGACAGGGTACTACGAGCAGTACTTC.

As to this clone: Within the sample, other DNA sequences also encode this same CDR3. V usage is TRBV12-3 or TRBV12-4 and J usage is TRBJ1-1, with D hard to call. The CDR3 is 13 residues long. Trimming took off 6 bases at V and 3 bases at J, with 11 bases between the two ends. CDR3 in DNA: TGTGCCAGCAGCCTGCGGACTTACACTGAAGCTTTCTTT. This sequence encodes CASSLRTYTEAFF.

V and J are TRBV19 and TRBJ1-2, with D possibly being TRBD1 (5 bases). Germline-derived CDR1 and CDR2 are LNHDA and SQIVND (reference sequence). The ends were cut back, 8 bases at V and 5 bases at J, with 12 bases in the middle. This CDR3 comprises 12 residues. CDR3 coding DNA: TGTGCCAGTGAGGGGCAGCAGTATGGCTACACCTTC. Translation gives CASEGQQYGYTF.

The rearrangement links TRBV3-1 (or the pseudogene TRBV3-2) to TRBJ2-3; 7 bases map to TRBD2. CDR1 and CDR2 from the germline V gene are LGHDT and YNNKEL (reference sequence). The CDR3 covers 17 residues. V lost 0 bases, J lost 3 bases, and 9 bases stayed unmatched. The CDR3 nucleotides are TGTGCCAGCAGCCAAGATCAACCCCTCGGGGGGACAGATACGCAGTATTTT. It specifies CASSQDQPLGGTDTQYF.

J is TRBJ2-7 and V is TRBV7-9; D ambiguous. CDR1 is SEHNR and CDR2 is FQNEAQ in the germline V gene (reference sequence). V lost 1 base and J 4 bases, leaving 5 bases between the germline ends. The CDR3 loop spans 12 amino acids. Here the CDR3 reads CASSLVEYEQYF. As DNA, the CDR3 is TGTGCCAGCAGCTTAGTGGAGTACGAGCAGTACTTC.

This chain joins TRBV6-5 and TRBJ2-5; 10 bases fit TRBD2. Germline trimming cut 6 bases from V and 5 bases from J; bases unmatched to any gene: 9. Per germline, CDR1 MNHEY and CDR2 SVGAGI. This CDR3 has 15 amino acids. CDR3 amino acids: CASRKSGGARETQYF. In DNA, the CDR3 is TGTGCCAGCAGAAAAAGCGGGGGGGCCAGGGAGACCCAGTACTTC.

This chain uses TRBV6-6 with TRBJ1-2; no clear D. The V and J ends lost 4 bases and 5 bases respectively, with 8 bases between them. From germline, CDR1 is MNHNY and CDR2 SVGAGI (reference sequence). CDR3 length: 12 amino acids. The CDR3 nucleotides are TGTGCCAGCAGTTTACAGAAGTATGGCTACACCTTC. The encoded protein is CASSLQKYGYTF.